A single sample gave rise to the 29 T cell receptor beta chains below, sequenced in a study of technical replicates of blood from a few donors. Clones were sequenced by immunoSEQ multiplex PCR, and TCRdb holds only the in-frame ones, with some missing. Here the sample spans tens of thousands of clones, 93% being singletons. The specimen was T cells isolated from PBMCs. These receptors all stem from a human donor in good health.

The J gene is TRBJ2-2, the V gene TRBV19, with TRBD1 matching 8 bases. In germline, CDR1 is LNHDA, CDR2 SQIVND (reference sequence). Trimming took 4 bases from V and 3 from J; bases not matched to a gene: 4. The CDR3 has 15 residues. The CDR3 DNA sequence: TGTGCCAGTAGTAAACGACAGGGGTACACCGGGGAGCTGTTTTTT. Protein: CASSKRQGYTGELFF.

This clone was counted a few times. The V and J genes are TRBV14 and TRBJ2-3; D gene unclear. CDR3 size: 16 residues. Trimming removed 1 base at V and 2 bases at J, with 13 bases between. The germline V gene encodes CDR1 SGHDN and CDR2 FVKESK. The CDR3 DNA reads TGTGCCAGCAGCCAAGCCCTCCACGCTAACACAGATACGCAGTATTTT. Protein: CASSQALHANTDTQYF.

CDR3 in DNA: TGCGCCAGCAGCTTGGGTCGGGCTGGCGTAGCGGGACGCACAGATACGCAGTATTTT. The encoded protein is CASSLGRAGVAGRTDTQYF. This chain links TRBV5-1 with TRBJ2-3; 8 bases are shared with TRBD2. J was trimmed by 1 base and V by 0 bases; bases with no gene match: 13. Germline CDR1 reads SGHRS; CDR2 reads YFSETQ. CDR3 length: 19 residues.

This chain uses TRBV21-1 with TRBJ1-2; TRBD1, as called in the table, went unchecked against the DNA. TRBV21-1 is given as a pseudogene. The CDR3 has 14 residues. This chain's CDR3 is CASSKDGQGDGYTF. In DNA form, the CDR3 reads TGTGCCAGCAGCAAAGATGGACAGGGGGATGGCTACACCTTC.

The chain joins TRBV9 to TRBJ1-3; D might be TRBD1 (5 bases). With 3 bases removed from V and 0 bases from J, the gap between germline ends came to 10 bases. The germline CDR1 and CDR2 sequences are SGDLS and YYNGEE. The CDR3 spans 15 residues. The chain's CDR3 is CASSAGGYSGNTIYF. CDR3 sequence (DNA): TGTGCCAGCAGCGCCGGGGGTTACTCTGGAAACACCATATATTTT.

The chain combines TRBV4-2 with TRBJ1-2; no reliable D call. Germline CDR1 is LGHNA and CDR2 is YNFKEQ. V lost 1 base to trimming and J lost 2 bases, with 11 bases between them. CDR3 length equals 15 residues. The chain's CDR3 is CASSQGRGINYGYTF. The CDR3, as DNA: TGTGCCAGCAGCCAAGGGAGAGGGATCAACTATGGCTACACCTTC.

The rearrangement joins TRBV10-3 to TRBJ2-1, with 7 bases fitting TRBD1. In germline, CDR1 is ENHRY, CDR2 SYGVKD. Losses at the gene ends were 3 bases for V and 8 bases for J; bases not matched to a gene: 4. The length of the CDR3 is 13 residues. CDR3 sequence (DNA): TGTGCCATCAGTGAAGGGGGCTCGCATGAGCAGTTCTTC. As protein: CAISEGGSHEQFF.

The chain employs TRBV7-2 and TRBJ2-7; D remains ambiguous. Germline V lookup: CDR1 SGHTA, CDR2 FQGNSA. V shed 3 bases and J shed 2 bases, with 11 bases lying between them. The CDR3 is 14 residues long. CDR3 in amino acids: CASSFSSATYEQYF. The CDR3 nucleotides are TGTGCCAGCAGCTTCAGCAGCGCAACCTACGAGCAGTACTTC.

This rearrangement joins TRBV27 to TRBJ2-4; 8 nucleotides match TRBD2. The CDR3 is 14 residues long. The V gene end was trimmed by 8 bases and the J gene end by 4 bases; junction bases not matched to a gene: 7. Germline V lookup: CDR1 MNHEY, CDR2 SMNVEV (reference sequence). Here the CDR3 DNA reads TGTGCCAGCTCGAGCGGGGGCTTAAAAAACATTCAGTACTTC. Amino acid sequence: CASSSGGLKNIQYF.

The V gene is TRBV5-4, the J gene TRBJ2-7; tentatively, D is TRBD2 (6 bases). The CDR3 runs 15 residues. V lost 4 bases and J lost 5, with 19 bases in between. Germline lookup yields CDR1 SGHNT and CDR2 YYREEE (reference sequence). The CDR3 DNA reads TGTGCCAGCAGCCCGGGGACTCCTCAGTCGGACGAGCAGTACTTC. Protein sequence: CASSPGTPQSDEQYF.

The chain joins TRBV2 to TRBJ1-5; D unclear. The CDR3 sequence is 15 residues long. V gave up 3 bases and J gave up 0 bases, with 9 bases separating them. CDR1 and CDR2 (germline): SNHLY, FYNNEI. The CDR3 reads CASSDSGYSNQPQHF. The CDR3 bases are TGTGCCAGCAGTGATTCAGGATATAGCAATCAGCCCCAGCATTTT. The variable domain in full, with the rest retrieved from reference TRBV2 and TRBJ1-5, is EPEVTQTPSHQVTQMGQEVILRCVPISNHLYFYWYRQILGQKVEFLVSFYNNEISEKSEIFDDQFSVERPDGSNFTLKIRSTKLEDSAMYFCASSDSGYSNQPQHFGDGTRLSIL.

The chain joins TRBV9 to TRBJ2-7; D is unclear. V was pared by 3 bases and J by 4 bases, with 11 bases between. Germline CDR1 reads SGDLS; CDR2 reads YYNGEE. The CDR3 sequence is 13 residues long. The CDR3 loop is CASSGGVWYEQYF. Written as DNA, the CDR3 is TGTGCCAGCAGCGGCGGTGTTTGGTACGAGCAGTACTTC.

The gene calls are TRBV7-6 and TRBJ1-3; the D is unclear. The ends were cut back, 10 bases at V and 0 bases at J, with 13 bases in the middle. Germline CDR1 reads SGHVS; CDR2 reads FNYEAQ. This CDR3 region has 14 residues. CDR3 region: CATTKDFSGNTIYF. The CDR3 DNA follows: TGTGCCACCACCAAGGACTTCTCTGGAAACACCATATATTTT.

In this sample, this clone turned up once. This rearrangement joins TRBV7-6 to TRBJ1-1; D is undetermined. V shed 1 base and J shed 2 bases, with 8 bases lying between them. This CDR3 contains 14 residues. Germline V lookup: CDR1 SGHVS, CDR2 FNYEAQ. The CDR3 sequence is CASSLGELNTEAFF. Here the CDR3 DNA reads TGTGCCAGCAGCTTAGGGGAGCTTAACACTGAAGCTTTCTTT.

CDR3 sequence: CASSRETVYNEQFF. The CDR3 bases are TGTGCCAGCAGCCGCGAGACAGTCTACAATGAGCAGTTCTTC. This sequence joins TRBV9 and TRBJ2-1; TRBD1 might be the D (5 bases). The V gene's germline CDR1 is SGDLS and CDR2 YYNGEE. This CDR3 has 14 amino acids. With 4 bases removed from V and 3 bases from J, the gap between germline ends came to 11 bases. Supplemented by reference TRBV9 and TRBJ2-1, the full variable domain reads DSGVTQTPKHLITATGQRVTLRCSPRSGDLSVYWYQQSLDQGLQFLIQYYNGEERAKGNILERFSAQQFPDLHSELNLSSLELGDSALYFCASSRETVYNEQFFGPGTRLTVL.

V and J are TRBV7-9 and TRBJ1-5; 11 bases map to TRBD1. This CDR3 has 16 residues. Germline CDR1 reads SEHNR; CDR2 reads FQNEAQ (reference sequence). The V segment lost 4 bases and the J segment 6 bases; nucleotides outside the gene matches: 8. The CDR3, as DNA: TGTGCCAGCAGCTCTAGACCGGGACAGGGGGTTCAGCCCCAGCATTTT. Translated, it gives CASSSRPGQGVQPQHF.

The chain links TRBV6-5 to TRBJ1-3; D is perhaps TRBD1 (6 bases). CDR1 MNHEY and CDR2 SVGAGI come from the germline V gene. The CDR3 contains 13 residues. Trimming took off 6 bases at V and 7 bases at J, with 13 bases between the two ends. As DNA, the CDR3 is TGTGCCAGCAGGACAGGATATCTGAACACCATATATTTT. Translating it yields CASRTGYLNTIYF.

The CDR3 here is CASSGAGTSVWNEQFF. The CDR3 DNA is TGTGCCAGCAGCGGAGCAGGGACTAGCGTGTGGAATGAGCAGTTCTTC. The chain recombines TRBV11-1 with TRBJ2-1, with 10 bases aligning to TRBD2. This CDR3 contains 16 residues. V lost 5 bases, J lost 7 bases, and 11 bases stayed unmatched. The V gene's germline CDR1 is SGHAT and CDR2 FQDESV (reference sequence).

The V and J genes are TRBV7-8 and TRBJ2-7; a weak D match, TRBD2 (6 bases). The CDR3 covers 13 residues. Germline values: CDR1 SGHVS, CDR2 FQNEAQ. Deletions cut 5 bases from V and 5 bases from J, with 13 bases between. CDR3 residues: CASSPPGVHEQYF. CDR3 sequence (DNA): TGTGCCAGCAGCCCCCCGGGGGTCCACGAGCAGTACTTC.

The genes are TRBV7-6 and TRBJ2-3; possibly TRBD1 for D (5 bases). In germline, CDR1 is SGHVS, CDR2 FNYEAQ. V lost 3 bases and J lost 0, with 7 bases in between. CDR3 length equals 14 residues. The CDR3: CASSFGQSTDTQYF. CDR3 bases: TGTGCCAGCAGCTTCGGACAAAGCACAGATACGCAGTATTTT.

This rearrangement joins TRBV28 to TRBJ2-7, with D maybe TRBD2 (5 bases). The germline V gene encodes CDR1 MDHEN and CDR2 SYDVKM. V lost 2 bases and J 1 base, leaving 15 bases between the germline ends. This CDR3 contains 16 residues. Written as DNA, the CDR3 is TGTGCCAGCAGTTTAAGAGGACTCCCGGGGTCCTACGAGCAGTACTTC. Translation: CASSLRGLPGSYEQYF. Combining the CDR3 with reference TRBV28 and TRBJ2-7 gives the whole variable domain DVKVTQSSRYLVKRTGEKVFLECVQDMDHENMFWYRQDPGLGLRLIYFSYDVKMKEKGDIPEGYSVSREKKERFSLILESASTNQTSMYLCASSLRGLPGSYEQYFGPGTRLTVT.

The CDR3 DNA reads TGTGCCAGTAGTACCCGACTAGCGGGAGACGACGAGCAGTACTTC. As protein: CASSTRLAGDDEQYF. This chain joins TRBV19 and TRBJ2-7; 12 bases fit TRBD2. V shed 4 bases, J shed 5 bases, and the junction held 6 bases outside the gene matches. Germline V gene sequence: CDR1 LNHDA, CDR2 SQIVND (reference sequence). The CDR3 loop spans 15 amino acids.

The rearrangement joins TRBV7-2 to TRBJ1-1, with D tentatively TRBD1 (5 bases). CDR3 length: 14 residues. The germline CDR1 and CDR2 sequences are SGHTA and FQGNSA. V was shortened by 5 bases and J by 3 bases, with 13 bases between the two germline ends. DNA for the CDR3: TGTGCCAGCAGCCCCCAGGCAGGGTACACTGAAGCTTTCTTT. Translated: CASSPQAGYTEAFF.

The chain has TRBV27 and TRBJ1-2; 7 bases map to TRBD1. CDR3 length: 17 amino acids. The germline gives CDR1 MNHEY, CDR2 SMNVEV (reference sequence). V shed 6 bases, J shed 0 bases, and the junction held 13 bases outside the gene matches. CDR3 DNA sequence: TGTGCCAGCAGCCCCCCGCCTTACAGGGGAGCTAACTATGGCTACACCTTC. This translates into CASSPPPYRGANYGYTF.

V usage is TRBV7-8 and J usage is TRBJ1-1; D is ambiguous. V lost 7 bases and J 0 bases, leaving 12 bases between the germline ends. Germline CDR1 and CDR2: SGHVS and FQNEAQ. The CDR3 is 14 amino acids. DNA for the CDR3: TGTGCCAGCACTCCGGAACTAATGAACACTGAAGCTTTCTTT. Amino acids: CASTPELMNTEAFF. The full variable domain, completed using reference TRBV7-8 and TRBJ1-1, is GAGVSQSPRYKVAKRGQDVALRCDPISGHVSLFWYQQALGQGPEFLTYFQNEAQLDKSGLPSDRFFAERPEGSVSTLKIQRTQQEDSAVYLCASTPELMNTEAFFGQGTRLTVV.

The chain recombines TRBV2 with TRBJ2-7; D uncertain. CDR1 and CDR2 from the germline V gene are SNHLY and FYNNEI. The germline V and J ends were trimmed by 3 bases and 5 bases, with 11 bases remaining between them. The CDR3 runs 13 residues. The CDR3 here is CASSDVRVDEQYF. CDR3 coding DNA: TGTGCCAGCAGTGACGTACGCGTCGACGAGCAGTACTTC.

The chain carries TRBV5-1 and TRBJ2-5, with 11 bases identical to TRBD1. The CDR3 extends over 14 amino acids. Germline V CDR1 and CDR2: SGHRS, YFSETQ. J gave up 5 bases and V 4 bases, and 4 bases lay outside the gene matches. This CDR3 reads CASSPGTGGETQYF. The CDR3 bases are TGCGCCAGCAGCCCGGGGACAGGGGGGGAGACCCAGTACTTC. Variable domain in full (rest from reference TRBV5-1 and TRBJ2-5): KAGVTQTPRYLIKTRGQQVTLSCSPISGHRSVSWYQQTPGQGLQFLFEYFSETQRNKGNFPGRFSGRQFSNSRSEMNVSTLELGDSALYLCASSPGTGGETQYFGPGTRLLVL.

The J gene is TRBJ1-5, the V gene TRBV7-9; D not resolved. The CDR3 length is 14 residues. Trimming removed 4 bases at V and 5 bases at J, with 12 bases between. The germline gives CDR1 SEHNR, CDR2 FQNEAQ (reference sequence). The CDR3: CASSSLLEDQPQHF. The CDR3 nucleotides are TGTGCCAGCAGCTCTCTTTTGGAGGATCAGCCCCAGCATTTT.

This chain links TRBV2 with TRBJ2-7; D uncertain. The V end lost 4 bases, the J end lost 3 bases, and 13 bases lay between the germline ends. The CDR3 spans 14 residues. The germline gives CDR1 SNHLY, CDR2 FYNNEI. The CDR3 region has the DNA TGTGCCAGCAGTGTTAAATACGGTAACTACGAGCAGTACTTC. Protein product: CASSVKYGNYEQYF.